This TCR beta chain was sequenced for a study of blood T cell repertoires in COVID-19. TCRdb's table, derived via immunoSEQ multiplex PCR, lists solely in-frame clones and lacks some. Counted here are about 260,000 clones, around 88% occurring once; the ten biggest clones make up 2% to 2.5%. This clone has just one count. The CDR3 is 15 residues long. Germline V gene data show CDR1 as SNHLY and CDR2 as FYNNEI. V lost 4 bases, J lost 5 bases, and 17 bases lay in between. This study enrolled people aged 18 to 89 from around 26 US geographic areas. Among Cohort 3 donors, those recovered had two negative PCRs, clearance, or symptom resolution.

The sequencing input was PBMCs or T cells enriched from blood (not recorded which). This sequence originates from a woman aged 45-65 years who had recovered from COVID-19. The chain combines TRBV2 with TRBJ1-2, with a weak D call TRBD1 (5 bases). DNA of the CDR3: TGTGCCAGCAGTGTTTACAGGATCTCCTTTTATGGCTACACCTTC. Translation: CASSVYRISFYGYTF.